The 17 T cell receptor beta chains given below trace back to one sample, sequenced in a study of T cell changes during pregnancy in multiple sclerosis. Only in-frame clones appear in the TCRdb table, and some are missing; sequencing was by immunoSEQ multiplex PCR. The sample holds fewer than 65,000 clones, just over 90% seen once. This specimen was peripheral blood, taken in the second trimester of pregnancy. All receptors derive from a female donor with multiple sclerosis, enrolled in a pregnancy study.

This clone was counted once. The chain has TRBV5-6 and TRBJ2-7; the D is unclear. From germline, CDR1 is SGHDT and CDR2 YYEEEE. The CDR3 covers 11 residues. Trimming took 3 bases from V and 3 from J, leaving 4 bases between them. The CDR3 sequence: CASSSIYEQYF. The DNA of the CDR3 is TGTGCCAGCAGCTCCATCTACGAGCAGTACTTC.

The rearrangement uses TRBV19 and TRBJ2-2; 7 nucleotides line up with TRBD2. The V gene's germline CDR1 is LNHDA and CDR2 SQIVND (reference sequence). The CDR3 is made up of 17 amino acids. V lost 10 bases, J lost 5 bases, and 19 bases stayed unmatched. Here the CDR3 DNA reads TGTGCCATTGGGAGGGATGGGACTCCGATCCGGACCGGGGAGCTGTTTTTT. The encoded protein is CAIGRDGTPIRTGELFF.

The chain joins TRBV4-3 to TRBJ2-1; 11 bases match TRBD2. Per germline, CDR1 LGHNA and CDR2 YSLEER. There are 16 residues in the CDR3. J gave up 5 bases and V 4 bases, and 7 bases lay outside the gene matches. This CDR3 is CASSPRLAGLNNEQFF. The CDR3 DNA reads TGCGCCAGCAGCCCGAGACTAGCGGGATTGAACAATGAGCAGTTCTTC.

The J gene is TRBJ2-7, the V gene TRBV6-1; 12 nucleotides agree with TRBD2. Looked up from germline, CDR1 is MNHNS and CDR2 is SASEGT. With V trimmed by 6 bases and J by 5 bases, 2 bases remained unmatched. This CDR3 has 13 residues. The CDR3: CASRGLAGNEQYF. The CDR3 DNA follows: TGTGCCAGCAGGGGACTAGCGGGCAACGAGCAGTACTTC.

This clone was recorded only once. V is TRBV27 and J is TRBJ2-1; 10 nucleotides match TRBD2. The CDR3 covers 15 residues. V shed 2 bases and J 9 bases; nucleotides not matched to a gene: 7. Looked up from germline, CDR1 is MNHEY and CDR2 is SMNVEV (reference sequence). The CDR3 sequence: CASSLGLAGVGEQFF. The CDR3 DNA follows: TGTGCCAGCAGTTTAGGGCTAGCGGGAGTAGGTGAGCAGTTCTTC.

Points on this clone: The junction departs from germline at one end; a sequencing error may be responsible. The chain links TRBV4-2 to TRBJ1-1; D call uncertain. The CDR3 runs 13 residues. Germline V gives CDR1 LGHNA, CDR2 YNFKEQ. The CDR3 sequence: CASSQDTNIEAFF. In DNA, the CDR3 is TGTGCCAGCAGCCAAGATACGAACATTGAAGCTTTCTTT.

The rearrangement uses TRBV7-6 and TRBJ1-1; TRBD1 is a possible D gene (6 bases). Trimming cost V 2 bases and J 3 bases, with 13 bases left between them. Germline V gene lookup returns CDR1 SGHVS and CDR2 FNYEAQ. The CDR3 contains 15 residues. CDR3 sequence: CASSLSTGIDTEAFF. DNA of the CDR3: TGTGCCAGCAGCTTATCAACAGGGATTGACACTGAAGCTTTCTTT.

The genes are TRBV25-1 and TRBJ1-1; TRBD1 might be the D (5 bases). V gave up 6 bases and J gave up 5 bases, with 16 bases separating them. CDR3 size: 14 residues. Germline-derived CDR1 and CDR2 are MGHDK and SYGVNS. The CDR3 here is CASRGGVFRTEAFF. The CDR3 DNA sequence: TGTGCCAGCAGGGGGGGAGTCTTTCGGACTGAAGCTTTCTTT.

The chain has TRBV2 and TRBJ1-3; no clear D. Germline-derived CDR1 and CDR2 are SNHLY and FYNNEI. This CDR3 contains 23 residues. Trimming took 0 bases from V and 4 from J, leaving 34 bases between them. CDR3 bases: TGTGCCAGCAGTGAAGCGCGAGCCTTCCTATCGGTAGTTAGCCCTATGGCGGGAAACACCATATATTTT. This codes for CASSEARAFLSVVSPMAGNTIYF.

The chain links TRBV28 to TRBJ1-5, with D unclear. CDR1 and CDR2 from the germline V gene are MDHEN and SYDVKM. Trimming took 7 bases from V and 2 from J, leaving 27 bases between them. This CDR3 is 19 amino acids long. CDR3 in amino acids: CASIQTDGILLWGNQPQHF. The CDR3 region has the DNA TGTGCCAGCATACAAACAGACGGGATCCTCTTATGGGGCAATCAGCCCCAGCATTTT.

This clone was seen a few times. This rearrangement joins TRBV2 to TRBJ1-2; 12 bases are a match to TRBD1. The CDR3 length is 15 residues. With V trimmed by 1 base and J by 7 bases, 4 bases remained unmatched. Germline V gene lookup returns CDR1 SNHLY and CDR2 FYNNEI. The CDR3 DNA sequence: TGTGCCAGCAGTGAAGGGGACAGGGGGCAAGGTGGCTACACCTTC. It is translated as CASSEGDRGQGGYTF. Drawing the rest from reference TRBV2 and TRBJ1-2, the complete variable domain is EPEVTQTPSHQVTQMGQEVILRCVPISNHLYFYWYRQILGQKVEFLVSFYNNEISEKSEIFDDQFSVERPDGSNFTLKIRSTKLEDSAMYFCASSEGDRGQGGYTFGSGTRLTVV.

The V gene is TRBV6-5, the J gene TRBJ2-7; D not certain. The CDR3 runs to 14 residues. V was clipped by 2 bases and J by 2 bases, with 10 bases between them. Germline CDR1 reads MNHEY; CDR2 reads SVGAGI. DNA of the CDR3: TGTGCCAGCAGTTACCCGGTCCCCCCCTACGAGCAGTACTTC. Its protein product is CASSYPVPPYEQYF.

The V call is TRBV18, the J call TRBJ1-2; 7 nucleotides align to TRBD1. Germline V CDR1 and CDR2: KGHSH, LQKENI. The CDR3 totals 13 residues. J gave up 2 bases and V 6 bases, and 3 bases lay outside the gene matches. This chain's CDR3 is CASSEGQNYGYTF. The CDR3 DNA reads TGTGCCAGCTCGGAGGGACAGAACTATGGCTACACCTTC.

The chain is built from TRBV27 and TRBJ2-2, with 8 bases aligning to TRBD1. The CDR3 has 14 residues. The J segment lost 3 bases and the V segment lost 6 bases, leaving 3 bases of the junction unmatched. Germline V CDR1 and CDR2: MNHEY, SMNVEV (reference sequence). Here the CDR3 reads CASRDRVHTGELFF. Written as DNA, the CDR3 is TGTGCCAGCAGGGACAGGGTACACACCGGGGAGCTGTTTTTT.

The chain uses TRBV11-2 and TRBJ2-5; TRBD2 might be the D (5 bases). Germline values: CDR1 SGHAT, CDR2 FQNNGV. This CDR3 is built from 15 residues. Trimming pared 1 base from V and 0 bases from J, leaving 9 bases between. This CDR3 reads CASSLASGDQETQYF. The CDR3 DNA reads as TGTGCCAGCAGCTTAGCCAGCGGAGACCAAGAGACCCAGTACTTC. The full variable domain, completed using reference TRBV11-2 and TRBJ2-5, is EAGVAQSPRYKIIEKRQSVAFWCNPISGHATLYWYQQILGQGPKLLIQFQNNGVVDDSQLPKDRFSAERLKGVDSTLKIQPAKLEDSAVYLCASSLASGDQETQYFGPGTRLLVL.

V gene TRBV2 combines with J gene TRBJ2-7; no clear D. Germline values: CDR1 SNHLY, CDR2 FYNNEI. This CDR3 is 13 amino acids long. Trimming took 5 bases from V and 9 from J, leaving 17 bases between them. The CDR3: CASSKGTPPGQYF. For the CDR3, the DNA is TGTGCCAGCAGTAAAGGTACTCCTCCTGGGCAGTACTTC. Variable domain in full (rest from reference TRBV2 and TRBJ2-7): EPEVTQTPSHQVTQMGQEVILRCVPISNHLYFYWYRQILGQKVEFLVSFYNNEISEKSEIFDDQFSVERPDGSNFTLKIRSTKLEDSAMYFCASSKGTPPGQYFGPGTRLTVT.

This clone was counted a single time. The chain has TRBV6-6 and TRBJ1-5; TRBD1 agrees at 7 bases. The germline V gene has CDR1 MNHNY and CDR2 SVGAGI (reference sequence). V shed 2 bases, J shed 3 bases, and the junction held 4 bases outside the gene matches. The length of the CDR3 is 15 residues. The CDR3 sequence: CASSYDRELNQPQHF. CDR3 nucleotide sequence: TGTGCCAGCAGTTACGACAGGGAACTCAATCAGCCCCAGCATTTT.